The 12 T cell receptor beta chains below all came from one sample that was sequenced in a study of molecular identifiers for immune sequencing clone quantification. One entry per CDR3 protein results from TCRdb running MiXCR on the PCR reads. The data hold over 600,000 distinct CDR3 sequences, with approximately 20% observed a single time. The sequenced material came from naive CD8+ T cells from blood, with Jurkat cell RNA spiked in. The sample's subset: FACS-sorted CD8+CD4-CCR7+CD45RA+ naive T cells. These receptors all stem from a human donor in good health. Some libraries in this study had Jurkat cell RNA spiked in.

V usage is TRBV20-1 and J usage is TRBJ2-7; possible D gene TRBD2, 5 bases. In germline, CDR1 is DFQATT, CDR2 SNEGSKA (reference sequence). V was pared by 4 bases and J by 0 bases, with 10 bases between. The CDR3 consists of 13 residues. CDR3 residues: CSATDGNSYEQYF. The CDR3, as DNA: TGCAGTGCTACTGACGGGAACTCCTACGAGCAGTACTTC.

The rearrangement uses TRBV4-3 and TRBJ2-3, with 9 positions matching TRBD2. The CDR3 runs 18 residues. Trimming cost V 2 bases and J 3 bases; bases outside gene matches: 12. The germline V gene has CDR1 LGHNA and CDR2 YSLEER. In DNA form, the CDR3 reads TGCGCCAGCAGCCAACTGGCGCTAGCGGGGAGGGCAACAGATACGCAGTATTTT. Encoded protein: CASSQLALAGRATDTQYF.

The V call is TRBV15, the J call TRBJ2-6; TRBD2 might be the D (5 bases). V was shortened by 0 bases and J by 2 bases, with 11 bases between the two germline ends. Germline CDR1 LNHNV, CDR2 YYDKDF (reference sequence). There are 17 residues in the CDR3. The CDR3 coding sequence is TGTGCCACCAGCAGAGAGGGAGTGGTTGCTGGGGCCAACGTCCTGACTTTC. This sequence encodes CATSREGVVAGANVLTF.

Many counts were recorded for this clonotype. This chain links TRBV19 with TRBJ2-7, with 8 bases fitting TRBD1. This CDR3 contains 15 residues. V dropped 9 bases and J dropped 2; count of bases not matched to a gene: 12. In germline, CDR1 is LNHDA, CDR2 SQIVND (reference sequence). In nucleotides, the CDR3 is TGTGCCAGCAGTCCAGGACAGGGACTCGCCTACGAGCAGTACTTC. Translation: CASSPGQGLAYEQYF.

At least ten counts were recorded for this clonotype. The rearrangement uses TRBV7-9 and TRBJ2-7; 10 nucleotides align to TRBD2. The CDR3 consists of 17 residues. Per the germline V gene, CDR1 is SEHNR and CDR2 is FQNEAQ (reference sequence). The V segment lost 2 bases and the J segment 7 bases; nucleotides outside the gene matches: 14. The chain's CDR3 is CASSLLGVASGSTEQYF. The CDR3 region has the DNA TGTGCCAGCAGCTTACTGGGGGTAGCTAGCGGGAGCACAGAGCAGTACTTC.

This clonotype was recorded many times. The chain combines TRBV6-5 with TRBJ2-2; D is uncertain. The CDR3 covers 16 residues. V lost 7 bases and J lost 3, with 18 bases in between. Germline CDR1 and CDR2: MNHEY and SVGAGI. In DNA, the CDR3 is TGTGCCAGCACTCCCGGCGGCAGCATCGACACCGGGGAGCTGTTTTTT. Its translation is CASTPGGSIDTGELFF.

This clonotype was found many times. V and J are TRBV12-3 or TRBV12-4 and TRBJ2-3, with a weak D call TRBD1 (5 bases). V shed 3 bases and J shed 4 bases, with 11 bases lying between them. The CDR3 is 14 amino acids. In DNA form, the CDR3 reads TGTGCCAGCAGTTTTCAGGGCGGATCAGATACGCAGTATTTT. Protein: CASSFQGGSDTQYF.

This clonotype was detected many times. The V call is TRBV7-6, the J call TRBJ1-1, with D tentatively TRBD1 (5 bases). CDR3 length: 17 amino acids. V lost 0 bases and J lost 7, with 21 bases in between. Germline V gene data show CDR1 as SGHVS and CDR2 as FNYEAQ. CDR3 loop: CASSLATGTIPRGEAFF. The CDR3 nucleotides are TGTGCCAGCAGCTTAGCAACCGGGACCATCCCCCGAGGTGAAGCTTTCTTT.

Comments on this clonotype: It is likely a read error, because the conserved phenylalanine at the end of the CDR3 is missing. The V and J genes are TRBV6-5 and TRBJ1-1; TRBD1 matches 10 bases. Per the germline V gene, CDR1 is MNHEY and CDR2 is SVGAGI. This CDR3 contains 18 residues. Unmatched junction bases numbered 21, after V lost 4 bases and J lost 10 bases. CDR3 loop: CASSFAPDRGLVNGRAFS. The CDR3 DNA reads as TGTGCCAGCAGTTTTGCCCCCGACAGGGGGCTCGTGAATGGAAGAGCTTTCTCT.

This clonotype was counted only a few times. V is TRBV14 and J is TRBJ2-5; D gene unclear. This CDR3 has 12 amino acids. From germline, CDR1 is SGHDN and CDR2 FVKESK. Trimming removed 4 bases from V and 7 bases from J, with 10 bases in between. The CDR3 spells CASSPVLWTQYF. The CDR3 region has the DNA TGTGCCAGCAGCCCCGTACTCTGGACCCAGTACTTC.

This clonotype turned up a few times. The chain is built from TRBV13 and TRBJ2-7; 10 positions agree with TRBD2. The germline V gene has CDR1 PRHDT and CDR2 FYEKMQ (reference sequence). Trimming at V came to 4 bases and at J to 4 bases, leaving 10 bases not matched to a gene. The CDR3 is 16 residues long. CDR3 in DNA: TGTGCCAGCAGCTCCCGGGGTAGCGGGAGGAATTACGAGCAGTACTTC. It codes for CASSSRGSGRNYEQYF.

Concerning this clonotype: This could be a read error, since a much larger clone is one nucleotide away. The gene calls are TRBV20-1 and TRBJ2-7; 8 nucleotides match TRBD1. The CDR3 has 13 residues. The V gene end was trimmed by 5 bases and the J gene end by 1 base; junction bases not matched to a gene: 4. Germline CDR1 is DFQATT and CDR2 is SNEGSKA (reference sequence). CDR3 loop: CSAADRESYEQYF. The CDR3 DNA reads as TGCAGTGCTGCGGACAGGGAATCCTACGAGCAGTACTTC.